The 13 T cell receptor beta chains below were found in one sample sequenced in a study of a mutant IDH1 vaccine in newly diagnosed glioma. Sample time point: week 5, during vaccination. The study gave 300 ug of mutant IDH1 20-mer peptide per vaccine dose, with topical imiquimod. Produced via immunoSEQ multiplex PCR; TCRdb's table is partial and in-frame only. The sample contains about 75,000 clones, roughly 90% of which appear only once. For these receptors, no antigen is known. The source was PBMCs, collected from a glioma patient whose treatment included an IDH1 peptide vaccine. The origin of the receptors is a woman between 50 and 59 years old with glioma.

The gene calls are TRBV30 and TRBJ1-3; possibly TRBD1 for D (6 bases). V dropped 8 bases and J dropped 4 bases, with 15 bases sitting between them. The CDR3 consists of 13 residues. The germline CDR1 and CDR2 sequences are GTSNPN and SVGIG (reference sequence). The DNA of the CDR3 is TGTGCCCTCAAAGGGGGGCCGGGAAACACCATATATTTT. Residues: CALKGGPGNTIYF.

This chain connects TRBV28 to TRBJ2-5, with D possibly matching TRBD2 (5 bases). The germline V gene encodes CDR1 MDHEN and CDR2 SYDVKM. The CDR3 has 13 residues. V shed 7 bases and J shed 5 bases, with 14 bases lying between them. The CDR3, as DNA: TGTGCCAGCAAGTCTTACGGGAACGAGACCCAGTACTTC. Protein product: CASKSYGNETQYF.

This rearrangement joins TRBV28 to TRBJ2-1; 13 nucleotides align to TRBD2. This CDR3 spans 15 amino acids. The germline V gene encodes CDR1 MDHEN and CDR2 SYDVKM. Trimming at V came to 5 bases and at J to 6 bases, leaving 4 bases not matched to a gene. CDR3 DNA: TGTGCCAGCAGTACTAGCGGGAGGGCCTCCAATGAGCAGTTCTTC. Amino acids: CASSTSGRASNEQFF.

To note about this clone: The junction differs from germline at one of its ends, possibly a read error. The chain is built from TRBV25-1 and TRBJ1-4; D may be TRBD1 (6 bases). CDR1 MGHDK and CDR2 SYGVNS come from the germline V gene. This CDR3 comprises 16 residues. CDR3 sequence: CASSESRGGLDEKPFF. DNA for the CDR3: TGTGCCAGCAGTGAATCAAGGGGGGGCCTCGATGAAAAACCGTTTTTT.

This clone was observed a handful of times. The chain links TRBV28 to TRBJ1-2, with TRBD1 as a possible D gene (6 bases). Between the trimmed V and J ends, which lost 3 bases and 5 bases, there was a span of 16 bases. Germline values: CDR1 MDHEN, CDR2 SYDVKM. This CDR3 region has 15 residues. CDR3 nucleotides: TGTGCCAGCAGTTTCTCTCAGGGGTGGTTGTATGGCTACACCTTC. Amino acid sequence: CASSFSQGWLYGYTF.

The J gene is TRBJ2-7, the V gene TRBV10-2; 10 positions agree with TRBD2. Germline assignment: CDR1 WSHSY and CDR2 SAAADI. The CDR3 is 13 residues long. V shed 6 bases and J 2 bases; nucleotides not matched to a gene: 1. This CDR3 is CASRSGRAYEQYF. Here the CDR3 DNA reads TGCGCCAGCAGGAGCGGGAGGGCCTACGAGCAGTACTTC.

In its sample, this clone was seen a few times. This chain joins TRBV30 and TRBJ1-6; D not certain. With 7 bases removed from V and 2 bases from J, the gap between germline ends came to 12 bases. The CDR3 loop spans 14 amino acids. CDR1 is GTSNPN and CDR2 is SVGIG in the germline V gene (reference sequence). DNA for the CDR3: TGTGCCTCTACTAGAGAAACCTATAATTCACCCCTCCACTTT. Its translation is CASTRETYNSPLHF.

In regard to this clone: Other nucleotide sequences from this sample produce the same CDR3. The chain uses TRBV5-1 and TRBJ1-1; D is unclear. The CDR3 has 13 residues. Germline V gene lookup returns CDR1 SGHRS and CDR2 YFSETQ. V was cut by 0 bases and J by 3 bases, with 6 bases left in between. In DNA form, the CDR3 reads TGCGCCAGCAGCTTGGCCCCCGACACTGAAGCTTTCTTT. Residues: CASSLAPDTEAFF.

The chain employs TRBV4-1 and TRBJ1-2; unclear D gene. The CDR3 has 16 residues. Per the germline V gene, CDR1 is MGHRA and CDR2 is YSYEKL. V shed 1 base and J shed 2 bases, with 14 bases lying between them. CDR3 residues: CASSQVSNSHNYGYTF. Written as DNA, the CDR3 is TGCGCCAGCAGCCAAGTGAGCAATTCGCACAACTATGGCTACACCTTC.

V is TRBV5-1 and J is TRBJ1-4; TRBD1 might be the D (5 bases). Germline values: CDR1 SGHRS, CDR2 YFSETQ. The V gene lost 4 bases and the J gene lost 8 bases, with 18 bases spanning the gap. This CDR3 spans 15 amino acids. CDR3 residues: CASSPEGRFGEKLFF. In nucleotides, the CDR3 is TGCGCCAGCAGCCCGGAGGGGCGTTTTGGAGAAAAACTGTTTTTT.

The chain joins TRBV30 to TRBJ1-6; D uncertain. Looked up from germline, CDR1 is GTSNPN and CDR2 is SVGIG (reference sequence). Trimming removed 2 bases at V and 0 bases at J, with 8 bases between. The CDR3 is 15 residues long. The CDR3 nucleotides read TGTGCCTGGAGTCATGGGAGCTCCTATAATTCACCCCTCCACTTT. The encoded protein is CAWSHGSSYNSPLHF.

V is TRBV4-2 and J is TRBJ2-7; perhaps TRBD1 as D (5 bases). V lost 5 bases to trimming and J lost 3 bases, with 17 bases between them. This CDR3 comprises 15 residues. CDR1 is LGHNA, CDR2 YNFKEQ, per germline. CDR3 protein: CASSLWAQAGYEQYF. For the CDR3, the DNA is TGTGCCAGCAGCTTGTGGGCACAGGCCGGCTACGAGCAGTACTTC.

This sequence joins TRBV10-1 and TRBJ2-7; D is uncertain. V gave up 8 bases and J gave up 4 bases, with 6 bases separating them. The germline gives CDR1 WNHNN, CDR2 SYGVQD (reference sequence). The CDR3 has 10 residues. CDR3 coding DNA: TGCGCCAGCTCCAAGTACGAGCAGTACTTC. Its protein is CASSKYEQYF.